This is a list of T cell receptor beta chains from one sample in a study of T cell repertoires in cytomegalovirus infection. TCRdb processed the reads anew with MiXCR; each CDR3 protein has one entry. The sample records 150,000 to 200,000 distinct CDR3 sequences, over 25% being singletons. The sample comprised PBMCs. These receptors were obtained from a human donor in good health (CMV status not recorded). Some clones in this sample may be carry-over from other donors' samples. CDR3s leave out the opening cysteine and the closing phenylalanine or tryptophan. Fields, in order: clone size, D gene, J gene, V gene, CDR3 protein. D genes are given only for firm matches. Expanded clones are given a class, and other clones once, few, many or no size at all.

abundance: -; d_gene: TRBD1; j_gene: TRBJ2-3; v_gene: TRBV7-9; CDR3aa: ASSRTPARGLRGRDTQY
abundance: few; d_gene: -; j_gene: TRBJ2-5; v_gene: TRBV20-1; CDR3aa: SASPRDRPYQETQY
abundance: few; d_gene: -; j_gene: TRBJ1-2; v_gene: TRBV6-1; CDR3aa: ASSEDSRTSGYT
abundance: -; d_gene: TRBD1; j_gene: TRBJ1-2; v_gene: TRBV7-2; CDR3aa: ASSIGTGGRYT
abundance: many; d_gene: -; j_gene: TRBJ2-7; v_gene: TRBV7-8; CDR3aa: ASSQDSSYEQY
abundance: few; d_gene: TRBD1; j_gene: TRBJ1-5; v_gene: TRBV6-6; CDR3aa: ASSYSSPGTGEQPQH
abundance: -; d_gene: -; j_gene: TRBJ2-1; v_gene: TRBV19; CDR3aa: ASSGESYNEQF
abundance: -; d_gene: -; j_gene: TRBJ1-1; v_gene: TRBV12-3/TRBV12-4; CDR3aa: ASRQGWGNTEAF
abundance: -; d_gene: TRBD1; j_gene: TRBJ1-2; v_gene: TRBV30; CDR3aa: ASDRDKSGYT
abundance: few; d_gene: TRBD2; j_gene: TRBJ2-1; v_gene: TRBV4-1; CDR3aa: ASSQEGSGGRDEQF
abundance: -; d_gene: -; j_gene: TRBJ2-2; v_gene: TRBV7-2; CDR3aa: ASSRAAAVPGELF
abundance: -; d_gene: -; j_gene: TRBJ2-7; v_gene: TRBV5-6; CDR3aa: ASSYGWAGVYEQY
abundance: -; d_gene: TRBD1; j_gene: TRBJ1-4; v_gene: TRBV15; CDR3aa: ATSRDLQGGNEKLF
abundance: -; d_gene: TRBD2; j_gene: TRBJ2-3; v_gene: TRBV5-1; CDR3aa: ASSIIAGGDTQY
abundance: -; d_gene: TRBD2; j_gene: TRBJ2-1; v_gene: TRBV27; CDR3aa: ASSLWTSGGDEQF
abundance: -; d_gene: TRBD1; j_gene: TRBJ1-5; v_gene: TRBV19; CDR3aa: ASSSYRGLNQPQH
abundance: few; d_gene: -; j_gene: TRBJ2-2; v_gene: TRBV11-2; CDR3aa: ASSPGQMNTGELF
abundance: few; d_gene: -; j_gene: TRBJ1-1; v_gene: TRBV7-2; CDR3aa: ASSFAGAGSF
abundance: -; d_gene: TRBD1; j_gene: TRBJ2-1; v_gene: TRBV29-1; CDR3aa: SLRGQGVEDGQF
abundance: -; d_gene: TRBD2; j_gene: TRBJ2-1; v_gene: TRBV6-1; CDR3aa: ASGPLAGGHNEQF
abundance: -; d_gene: -; j_gene: TRBJ2-1; v_gene: TRBV5-1; CDR3aa: ASSISVPDNEQF
abundance: -; d_gene: -; j_gene: TRBJ1-1; v_gene: TRBV19; CDR3aa: ASSLVLGNTEAF
abundance: many; d_gene: -; j_gene: TRBJ2-7; v_gene: TRBV7-2; CDR3aa: ASSLDVGRSGNEQY
abundance: many; d_gene: -; j_gene: TRBJ1-6; v_gene: TRBV7-8; CDR3aa: ASRSGRPEETPLH
abundance: many; d_gene: -; j_gene: TRBJ1-1; v_gene: TRBV7-2; CDR3aa: ASSSPSLNTEAF
abundance: -; d_gene: -; j_gene: TRBJ2-1; v_gene: TRBV29-1; CDR3aa: SVEAPEQF
abundance: -; d_gene: TRBD2; j_gene: TRBJ2-2; v_gene: TRBV6-1; CDR3aa: ASMASGGTGELF
abundance: -; d_gene: TRBD2; j_gene: TRBJ2-2; v_gene: TRBV6-2/TRBV6-3; CDR3aa: ASRLAAGTGELF
abundance: -; d_gene: TRBD1; j_gene: TRBJ1-6; v_gene: TRBV7-4; CDR3aa: ASSQTGADSPLH
abundance: -; d_gene: -; j_gene: TRBJ1-4; v_gene: TRBV18; CDR3aa: ASSPPEGREKLF
abundance: many; d_gene: -; j_gene: TRBJ1-1; v_gene: TRBV7-8; CDR3aa: ASSTHAGTTEAF
abundance: few; d_gene: -; j_gene: TRBJ2-7; v_gene: TRBV25-1; CDR3aa: ASSDWAYEQY
abundance: -; d_gene: -; j_gene: TRBJ1-1; v_gene: TRBV7-3; CDR3aa: ASSLLVGGAEAF
abundance: -; d_gene: -; j_gene: TRBJ2-3; v_gene: TRBV19; CDR3aa: ASSHQGTDTQY
abundance: many; d_gene: -; j_gene: TRBJ1-6; v_gene: TRBV7-6; CDR3aa: ASSLESRDSPLH
abundance: -; d_gene: -; j_gene: TRBJ2-5; v_gene: TRBV12-3/TRBV12-4; CDR3aa: ASSFVVQETQY
abundance: -; d_gene: -; j_gene: TRBJ1-6; v_gene: TRBV7-2; CDR3aa: ASSFGISPLH
abundance: few; d_gene: TRBD1; j_gene: TRBJ1-2; v_gene: TRBV19; CDR3aa: ASSPDRGFDYGYT
abundance: -; d_gene: -; j_gene: TRBJ1-2; v_gene: TRBV4-3; CDR3aa: ASSQSGLYGYT
abundance: -; d_gene: -; j_gene: TRBJ1-5; v_gene: TRBV2; CDR3aa: ASSEVDSRIYQPQH
abundance: many; d_gene: -; j_gene: TRBJ1-1; v_gene: TRBV7-2; CDR3aa: ASSLDSSMFMNTEAF
abundance: -; d_gene: -; j_gene: TRBJ1-1; v_gene: TRBV29-1; CDR3aa: SVSRTRSTEAF
abundance: -; d_gene: TRBD1; j_gene: TRBJ2-7; v_gene: TRBV5-5; CDR3aa: ASSLVAGGSYEQY
abundance: many; d_gene: -; j_gene: TRBJ1-4; v_gene: TRBV14; CDR3aa: ASSQSINEKLF
abundance: -; d_gene: TRBD2; j_gene: TRBJ2-5; v_gene: TRBV6-6; CDR3aa: ASSSWEGGETQY
abundance: few; d_gene: -; j_gene: TRBJ2-3; v_gene: TRBV30; CDR3aa: AWTAGSWADTQY
abundance: many; d_gene: -; j_gene: TRBJ1-2; v_gene: TRBV12-3/TRBV12-4; CDR3aa: ASSSRSGGYT
abundance: few; d_gene: -; j_gene: TRBJ1-1; v_gene: TRBV7-4; CDR3aa: ASSSEGGNTEAF
abundance: few; d_gene: -; j_gene: TRBJ2-1; v_gene: TRBV29-1; CDR3aa: SVEGGRRSSYNEQF
abundance: -; d_gene: -; j_gene: TRBJ2-7; v_gene: TRBV12-5; CDR3aa: ASGLGIPYEQY
abundance: few; d_gene: TRBD1; j_gene: TRBJ1-5; v_gene: TRBV19; CDR3aa: ASSRIQGAGQPQH
abundance: -; d_gene: -; j_gene: TRBJ1-1; v_gene: TRBV11-2; CDR3aa: ASSLVEDPEAF